The rows below give T cell receptor beta chains drawn from one sample of a study of human T cells and chemical hapten exposure. MiXCR, run by TCRdb on the RACE reads, gives a single entry per CDR3 protein. The sample has about 51,000 distinct CDR3 sequences, 9.4% seen once. The source material was whole blood, sampled in connection with sensitization to the hapten diphenylcyclopropenone (DPC). Source of these receptors: a woman in her thirties or forties with alopecia areata. Some clones in this sample may be carry-over from other donors' samples. The CDR3 runs from the conserved cysteine through the conserved F or W. Fields, in order: D gene, J gene, V gene, clone size, CDR3 DNA, CDR3 protein. D genes are given only for firm matches. Where a row states a size, it is once, few, many or the class of an expanded clone; other rows omit it.

TRBD1 TRBJ2-4 TRBV24-1 few TGTGCCACCAGTGAAGGGGACAGGAACATTCAGTACTTC CATSEGDRNIQYF
- TRBJ2-2 TRBV2 few TGTGCCAGCAAGCTCAGGGGCACCAACACCGGGGAGCTGTTTTTT CASKLRGTNTGELFF
- TRBJ1-5 TRBV9 many TGTGCCAGCAGCGGGGGTGGACAGAGCAATCAGCCCCAGCATTTT CASSGGGQSNQPQHF
TRBD2 TRBJ2-3 TRBV6-1 many TGTGCCAGCAGTGAAACTAGCGGGGGATCAGATACGCAGTATTTT CASSETSGGSDTQYF
- TRBJ2-7 TRBV9 - TGTGCCAGCAGCGTAGGGCTGGGGCAAGCAGCCTACGAGCAGTACTTC CASSVGLGQAAYEQYF
- TRBJ1-5 TRBV6-1 - TGTGCCAGCAGACAAGAAACACATCGAGGATTCCGTGGGGGCAATCAGCCCCAGCATTTT CASRQETHRGFRGGNQPQHF
- TRBJ2-3 TRBV29-1 - TGCAGCGTTGACGGCTTCCCCTCAGGCACAGATACGCAGTATTTT CSVDGFPSGTDTQYF
- TRBJ1-4 TRBV4-1 few TGCGCCAGCAGCCAAGGTGCCAGGACAGATATTACTAAGGTGTTTTTT CASSQGARTDITKVFF
- TRBJ1-6 TRBV20-1 many TGCAGTGCTAGAGCGTCGGGATCACCCCTCCACTTT CSARASGSPLHF
- TRBJ2-2 TRBV19 - TGTGCCAGTAGTTTGGGAAGCACCGGGGAGCTGTTTTTT CASSLGSTGELFF
- TRBJ1-2 TRBV12-3/TRBV12-4 many TGTGCCAGCAGATCTGGGTCAGCGGGCTATGGCTACACCTTC CASRSGSAGYGYTF
- TRBJ2-5 TRBV7-9 many TGTGCCAGCAGCTTGTCCGGGTCAGTCGAAGAGACCCAGTACTTC CASSLSGSVEETQYF
TRBD1 TRBJ2-7 TRBV30 many TGTGCCTGGAGACGGGACAGGTCCTACGAGCAGTACTTC CAWRRDRSYEQYF
- TRBJ1-1 TRBV4-2 many TGTGCCAGCAGCCAAGAAATCCTGTTGGCGAACACTGAAGCTTTCTTT CASSQEILLANTEAFF
- TRBJ2-3 TRBV11-3 many TGTGCCAGCAGCCCCCGGATCGACACAGATACGCAGTATTTT CASSPRIDTDTQYF
- TRBJ1-2 TRBV12-3/TRBV12-4 - TGTGCCAGCAGTAATGATAACTATGGCTACACCTTC CASSNDNYGYTF
TRBD1 TRBJ1-4 TRBV3-1 few TGTGCCAGCAGCCAAGAAGGACAGGGGGTTAATGAAAAACTGTTTTTT CASSQEGQGVNEKLFF
- TRBJ2-7 TRBV14 many TGTGCCAGCAGCCCCCATAACTACGAGCAGTACTTC CASSPHNYEQYF
- TRBJ2-3 TRBV6-2/TRBV6-3 many TGTGCCAGCAGTTTTTCTAGCGAGACAGATACGCAGTATTTT CASSFSSETDTQYF
- TRBJ1-5 TRBV20-1 few TGCAGTGCTAGAGACACAGCCCCGTATCAGCCCCAGCATTTT CSARDTAPYQPQHF
- TRBJ1-2 TRBV7-2 many TGTGCCAGCGGGCTCACAGGGAAGGAAGATGGCTACACCTTC CASGLTGKEDGYTF
- TRBJ2-7 TRBV7-9 few TGTGCCAGCAGCTCGCAGGGCCACGAGCAGTACTTC CASSSQGHEQYF
- TRBJ1-5 TRBV28 few TGTGCCAGCAGGCTTTTCGGCAATCAGCCCCAGCATTTT CASRLFGNQPQHF
- TRBJ1-1 TRBV5-1 - TGCGCCAGCAGCTTGGGGGACTCCAGGGAGACTGAAGCTTTCTTT CASSLGDSRETEAFF
- TRBJ1-4 TRBV12-3/TRBV12-4 few TGTGCCAGCGGGGGTTGGTTTGAGGCTAATGAAAAACTGTTTTTT CASGGWFEANEKLFF
- TRBJ2-2 TRBV4-1 - TGCGCCAGCAGCCAAGAGGAAGGACACCTTACCGGGGAGCTGTTTTTT CASSQEEGHLTGELFF
- TRBJ1-2 TRBV28 many TGTGCCAGCAGTTTTCACCCCCGCAACTATGGCTACACCTTC CASSFHPRNYGYTF
- TRBJ1-4 TRBV20-1 many TGCAGTGCTAGCCCCAGGGCAACTAATGAAAAACTGTTTTTT CSASPRATNEKLFF
- TRBJ2-1 TRBV4-1 many TGCGCCAGCAGCCAGGAACCAGGAGCTTGGTCCTACAATGAGCAGTTCTTC CASSQEPGAWSYNEQFF
TRBD1 TRBJ1-2 TRBV5-4 many TGTGCCAGCAGACCCGACAGGGCCTATGGCTACACCTTC CASRPDRAYGYTF
- TRBJ1-4 TRBV12-2 many TGTGCAAGTCGCTTAGGTCCTTCTGAAAAACTGTTTTTT CASRLGPSEKLFF
TRBD2 TRBJ2-1 TRBV20-1 few TGCAGTGCTAGCGGGACTAGCGGTACCCTTACCGATGAGCAGTTCTTC CSASGTSGTLTDEQFF
- TRBJ2-3 TRBV7-2 - TGTGCCAGCAGCTATCGGGCCTTCACAGATACGCAGTATTTT CASSYRAFTDTQYF
- TRBJ2-4 TRBV19 many TGTGCCAGTAGTTGGAGAGCCAAAAACATTCAGTACTTC CASSWRAKNIQYF
- TRBJ1-1 TRBV12-3/TRBV12-4 few TGTGCCAGCAGTCCGGGACACGGTGACACTGAAGCTTTCTTT CASSPGHGDTEAFF
TRBD1 TRBJ1-4 TRBV7-3 many TGTGCCAGCAGCATAGGACAGGGAAAACTGTTTTTT CASSIGQGKLFF
TRBD1 TRBJ2-2 TRBV5-1 many TGCGCCAGCAGCTTGGCCGTACAGGGGGCCGGCACCGGGGAGCTGTTTTTT CASSLAVQGAGTGELFF
- TRBJ1-1 TRBV7-6 many TGTGCCAGCAGCTTAGGAGGACAGAACACTGAAGCTTTCTTT CASSLGGQNTEAFF
TRBD2 TRBJ2-5 TRBV7-7 - TGTGCCAGCAGCCGTAGCGGGGGAGGCGAGACCCAGTACTTC CASSRSGGGETQYF
- TRBJ1-6 TRBV9 few TGTGCCAGCAGCGCCGGAGATAGCTCCTATAATTCACCCCTCCACTTT CASSAGDSSYNSPLHF
TRBD1 TRBJ1-5 TRBV18 few TGTGCCAGCTCACCAAGGGGGCAACAAGGTCAGCCCCAGCATTTT CASSPRGQQGQPQHF
- TRBJ2-5 TRBV3-1 few TGTGCCAGCAGTCAATCGAAGGCCCAAGAGACCCAGTACTTC CASSQSKAQETQYF
- TRBJ1-1 TRBV28 - TGTGCCAGCAGTTCCGTCTCCCCGGGCCTGAACACTGAAGCTTTCTTT CASSSVSPGLNTEAFF
- TRBJ2-1 TRBV7-3 few TGTGCCAGCAGCCCCCTGATGGGAGTTCGGGTCGAGCAGTTCTTC CASSPLMGVRVEQFF
- TRBJ2-2 TRBV7-6 many TGTGCCAGCCACGGGGCGAACACCGGGGAGCTGTTTTTT CASHGANTGELFF
TRBD2 TRBJ2-7 TRBV7-2 - TGTGCCAGCAGCGAGAGCGGGGGGGCGAACTACGAGCAGTACTTC CASSESGGANYEQYF
TRBD2 TRBJ2-3 TRBV3-1 many TGTGCCAGCGGCGGGGGGGTCGATACGCAGTATTTT CASGGGVDTQYF
TRBD1 TRBJ1-2 TRBV12-3/TRBV12-4 - TGTGCCAGCAGGATGACAGGGCGGAGGGACTATGGCTACACCTTC CASRMTGRRDYGYTF